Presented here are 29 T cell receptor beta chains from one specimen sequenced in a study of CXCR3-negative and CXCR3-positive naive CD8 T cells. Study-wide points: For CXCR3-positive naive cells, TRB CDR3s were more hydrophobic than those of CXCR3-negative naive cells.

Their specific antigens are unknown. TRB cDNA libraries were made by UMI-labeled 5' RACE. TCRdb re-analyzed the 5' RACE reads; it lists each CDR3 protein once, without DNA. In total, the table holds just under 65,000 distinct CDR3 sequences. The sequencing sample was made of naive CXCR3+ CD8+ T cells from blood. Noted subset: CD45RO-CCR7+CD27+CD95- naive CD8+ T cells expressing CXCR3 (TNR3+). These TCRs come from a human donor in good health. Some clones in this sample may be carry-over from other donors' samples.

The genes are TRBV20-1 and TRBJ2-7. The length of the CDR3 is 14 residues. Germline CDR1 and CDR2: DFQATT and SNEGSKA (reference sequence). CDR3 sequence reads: CSARGAVSSYEQYF.

The CDR3 loop reads CASSPSDSHRLISYNEQFF. V usage is TRBV7-3 and J usage is TRBJ2-1; TCRdb indicates TRBD1, and absent DNA this call remains unverified. Germline-derived CDR1 and CDR2 are SGHTA and FQGTGA. The CDR3 runs 19 residues. The variable domain in full, with the rest retrieved from reference TRBV7-3 and TRBJ2-1, is GAGVSQTPSNKVTEKGKYVELRCDPISGHTALYWYRQSLGQGPEFLIYFQGTGAADDSGLPNDRFFAVRPEGSVSTLKIQRTERGDSAVYLCASSPSDSHRLISYNEQFFGPGTRLTVL.

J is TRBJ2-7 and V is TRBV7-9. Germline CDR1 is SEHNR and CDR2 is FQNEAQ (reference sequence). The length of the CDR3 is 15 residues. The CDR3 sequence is CASSLGIGPTYEQYF.

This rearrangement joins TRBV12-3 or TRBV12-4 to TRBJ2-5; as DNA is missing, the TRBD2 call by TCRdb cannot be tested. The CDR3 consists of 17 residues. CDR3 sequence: CASSQAWGAEVQETQYF.

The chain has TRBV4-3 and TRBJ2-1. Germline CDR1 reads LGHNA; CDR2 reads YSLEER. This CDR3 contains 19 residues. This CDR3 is CASSQRITISLRMGNEQFF.

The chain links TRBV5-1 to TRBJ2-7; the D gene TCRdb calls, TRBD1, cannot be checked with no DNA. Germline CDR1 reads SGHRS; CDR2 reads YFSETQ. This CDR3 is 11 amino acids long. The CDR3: CASSPGNEQYF.

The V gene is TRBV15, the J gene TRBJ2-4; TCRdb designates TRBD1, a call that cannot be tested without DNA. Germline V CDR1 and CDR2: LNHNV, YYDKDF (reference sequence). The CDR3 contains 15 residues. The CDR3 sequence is CATSSPGGAGDIQYF. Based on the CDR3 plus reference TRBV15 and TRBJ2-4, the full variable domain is DAMVIQNPRYQVTQFGKPVTLSCSQTLNHNVMYWYQQKSSQAPKLLFHYYDKDFNNEADTPDNFQSRRPNTSFCFLDIRSPGLGDTAMYLCATSSPGGAGDIQYFGAGTRLSVL.

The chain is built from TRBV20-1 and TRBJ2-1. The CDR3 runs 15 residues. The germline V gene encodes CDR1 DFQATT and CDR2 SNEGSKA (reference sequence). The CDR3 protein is CSVEEGGSSYNEQFF.

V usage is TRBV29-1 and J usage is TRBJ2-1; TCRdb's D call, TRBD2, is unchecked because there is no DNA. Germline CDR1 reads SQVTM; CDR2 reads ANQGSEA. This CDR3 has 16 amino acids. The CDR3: CSVEDRRVSSYNEQFF.

The CDR3 is CASGDRGSYNEQFF. The J gene is TRBJ2-1, the V gene TRBV5-1. CDR3 length: 14 amino acids. The germline gives CDR1 SGHRS, CDR2 YFSETQ.

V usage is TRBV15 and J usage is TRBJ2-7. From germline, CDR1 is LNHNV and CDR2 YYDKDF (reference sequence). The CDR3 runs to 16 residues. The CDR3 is CATSRDHYSLTYEQYF.

The CDR3 sequence is CASSSDRPNTGELFF. V gene TRBV28 combines with J gene TRBJ2-2. Per germline, CDR1 MDHEN and CDR2 SYDVKM. The CDR3 runs to 15 residues. The full variable domain, rest sourced from reference TRBV28 and TRBJ2-2, is DVKVTQSSRYLVKRTGEKVFLECVQDMDHENMFWYRQDPGLGLRLIYFSYDVKMKEKGDIPEGYSVSREKKERFSLILESASTNQTSMYLCASSSDRPNTGELFFGEGSRLTVL.

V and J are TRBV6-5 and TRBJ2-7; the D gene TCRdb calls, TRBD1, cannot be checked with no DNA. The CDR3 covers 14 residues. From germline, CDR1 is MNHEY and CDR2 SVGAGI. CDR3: CASSYSNGGYEQYF.

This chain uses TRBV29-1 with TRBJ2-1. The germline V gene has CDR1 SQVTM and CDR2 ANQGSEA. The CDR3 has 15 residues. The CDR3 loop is CSTEWSELLRNEQFF.

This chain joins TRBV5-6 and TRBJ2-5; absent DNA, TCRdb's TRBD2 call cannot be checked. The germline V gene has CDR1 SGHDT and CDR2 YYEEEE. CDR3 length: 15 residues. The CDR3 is CASNLDKSLRETQYF.

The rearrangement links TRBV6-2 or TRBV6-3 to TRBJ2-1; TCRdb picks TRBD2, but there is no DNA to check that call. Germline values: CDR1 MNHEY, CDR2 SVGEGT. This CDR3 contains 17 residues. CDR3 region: CASSYNPVRLVLDEQFF.

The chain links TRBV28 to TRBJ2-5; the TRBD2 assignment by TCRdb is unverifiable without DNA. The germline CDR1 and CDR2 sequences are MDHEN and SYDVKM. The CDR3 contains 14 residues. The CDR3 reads CASSLRGGPETQYF. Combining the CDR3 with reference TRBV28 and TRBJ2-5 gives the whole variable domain DVKVTQSSRYLVKRTGEKVFLECVQDMDHENMFWYRQDPGLGLRLIYFSYDVKMKEKGDIPEGYSVSREKKERFSLILESASTNQTSMYLCASSLRGGPETQYFGPGTRLLVL.

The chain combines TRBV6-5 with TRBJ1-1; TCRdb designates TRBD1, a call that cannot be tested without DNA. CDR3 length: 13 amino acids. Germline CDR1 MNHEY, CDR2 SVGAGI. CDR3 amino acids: CASSRQGGTEAFF.

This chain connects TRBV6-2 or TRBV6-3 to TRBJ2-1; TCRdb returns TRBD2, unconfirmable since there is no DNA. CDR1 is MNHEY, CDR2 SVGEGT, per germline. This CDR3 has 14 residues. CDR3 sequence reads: CASSYSVGTSSTYF.

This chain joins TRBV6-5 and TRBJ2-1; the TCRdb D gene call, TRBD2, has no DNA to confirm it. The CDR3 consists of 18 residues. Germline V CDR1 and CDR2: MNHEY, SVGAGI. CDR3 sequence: CASSYSILAGGTDNEQFF.

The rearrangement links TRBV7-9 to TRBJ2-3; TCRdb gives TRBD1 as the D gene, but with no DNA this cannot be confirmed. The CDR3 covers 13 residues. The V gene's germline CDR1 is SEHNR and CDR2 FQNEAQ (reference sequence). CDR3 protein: CASSFPLTDTQYF.

CDR3 sequence: CASSANINTGIDPEAFF. This rearrangement joins TRBV21-1 to TRBJ1-1; TCRdb's assignment of TRBD1 cannot be checked, as there is no DNA. TRBV21-1 is a pseudogene segment. This CDR3 contains 17 residues.

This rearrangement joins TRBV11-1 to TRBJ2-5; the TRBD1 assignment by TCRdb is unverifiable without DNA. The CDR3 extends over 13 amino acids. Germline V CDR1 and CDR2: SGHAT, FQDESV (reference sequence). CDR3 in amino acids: CASSGTKRETQYF.

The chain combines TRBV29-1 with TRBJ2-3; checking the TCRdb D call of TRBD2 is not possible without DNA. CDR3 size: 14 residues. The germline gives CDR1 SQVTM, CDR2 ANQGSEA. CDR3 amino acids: CSVAGGASGDTQYF.

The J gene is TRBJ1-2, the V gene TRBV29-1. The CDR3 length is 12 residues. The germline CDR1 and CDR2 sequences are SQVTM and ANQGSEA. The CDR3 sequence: CSVEYANYGYTF. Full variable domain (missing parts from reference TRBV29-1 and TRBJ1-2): SAVISQKPSRDICQRGTSLTIQCQVDSQVTMMFWYRQQPGQSLTLIATANQGSEATYESGFVIDKFPISRPNLTFSTLTVSNMSPEDSSIYLCSVEYANYGYTFGSGTRLTVV.

CDR3 sequence reads: CSVVTGDYGYTF. J is TRBJ1-2 and V is TRBV29-1. This CDR3 contains 12 residues. Germline values: CDR1 SQVTM, CDR2 ANQGSEA.

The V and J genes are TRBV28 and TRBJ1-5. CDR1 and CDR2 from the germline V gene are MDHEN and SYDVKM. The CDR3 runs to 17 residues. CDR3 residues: CASRGPFHKGVNQPQHF.

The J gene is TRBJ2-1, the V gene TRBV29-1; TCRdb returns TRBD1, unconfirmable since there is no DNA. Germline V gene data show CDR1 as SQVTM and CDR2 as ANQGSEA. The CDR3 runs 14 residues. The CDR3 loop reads CSVFGITRGDEQFF.

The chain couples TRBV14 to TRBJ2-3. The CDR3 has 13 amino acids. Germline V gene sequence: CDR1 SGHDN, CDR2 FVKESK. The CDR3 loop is CASSQISTDTQYF.